The sequence of this TCR beta chain was determined in a study of cytomegalovirus exposure and HLA in healthy donors. Findings and limits, study-wide: Associated with cytomegalovirus, according to the listing, were some 150 TCR beta chains.

The CDR3 covers 12 residues. Trimming pared 3 bases from V and 3 bases from J, leaving 6 bases between. The V gene's germline CDR1 is LGHNA and CDR2 YNFKEQ. Assay: immunoSEQ multiplex PCR; the TCRdb copy retains only in-frame clones and omits some. The sample carries tens of thousands of clones, over 85% recorded once. With regard to this clone: Its antigen is unidentified.

The donors were part of the validation cohort, which consisted of roughly 110 subjects and was separate from the first cohort of under 750 subjects. The material sequenced was PBMCs. The chain has TRBV4-2 and TRBJ2-7, with D unclear. The sequence derives from a man in his late teens or twenties in good health and CMV-seropositive. This chain's CDR3 is CASSQVSYEQYF. The CDR3 coding sequence is TGTGCCAGCAGCCAGGTCAGCTACGAGCAGTACTTC.